This note documents a single T cell receptor beta chain sequence. The specificity of this receptor is unknown. An end of the junction does not agree with germline; a read error may underlie this. CDR1 and CDR2 are drawn from the germline V gene: MNHGY, SAAAGT. From its cysteine to its phenylalanine, the CDR3 spans 15 amino acids. This entry keeps only the CDR3 DNA: 45 bases, framed from base 1. The entry originates in a study of preoperative IRX-2 immunotherapy in early breast cancer (dated by TCRdb to about 2019). The sample's treatment or condition label, in plain terms: preoperative locoregional IRX-2 cytokine immunotherapy. The samples were obtained from a phase Ib study that tested preoperative, locoregional IRX-2 cytokine immunotherapy meant to prime immune responses. Donors were patients with early-stage breast cancer who received IRX-2 before surgery. To prepare the library, the immunoSEQ multiplex PCR assay was applied. TCRdb took over this immuneACCESS table, retaining in-frame rearrangements with V and J assigned. Such tables are incomplete; in checked studies, under half of the missing clones stem from an unresolved V gene, and the remainder is unexplained. The sample has about 89,000 clones on record, 75% to 90% of them singletons. The biggest ten clones account for around 2.1% of the sample.

This TCR was recovered from a human donor with breast cancer. In this chain, TRBV6-8 is recombined with TRBJ2-7, with 10 junctional bases fitting TRBD1. The sequencing used tumor tissue, collected after IRX-2 immunotherapy. The CDR3 region reads CAISVAGTGDYEQYF. The sequenced DNA: TGTGCCATCAGTGTCGCCGGGACAGGGGACTACGAGCAGTACTTC.